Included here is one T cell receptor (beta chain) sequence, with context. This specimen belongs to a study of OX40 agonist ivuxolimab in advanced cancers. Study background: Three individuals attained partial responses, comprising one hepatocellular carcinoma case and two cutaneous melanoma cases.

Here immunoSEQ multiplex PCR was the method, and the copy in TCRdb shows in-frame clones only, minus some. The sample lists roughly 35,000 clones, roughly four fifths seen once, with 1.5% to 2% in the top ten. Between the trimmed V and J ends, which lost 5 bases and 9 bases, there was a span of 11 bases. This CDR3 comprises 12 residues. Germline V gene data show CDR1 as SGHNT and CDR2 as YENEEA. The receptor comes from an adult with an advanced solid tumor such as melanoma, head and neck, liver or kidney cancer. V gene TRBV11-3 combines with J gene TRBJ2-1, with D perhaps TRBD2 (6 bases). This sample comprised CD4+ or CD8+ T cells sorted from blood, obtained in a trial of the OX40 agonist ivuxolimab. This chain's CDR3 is CASSRDSGEQFF. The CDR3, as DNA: TGTGCCAGCAGCAGGGATAGCGGTGAGCAGTTCTTC. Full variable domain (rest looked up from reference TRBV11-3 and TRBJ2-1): EAGVVQSPRYKIIEKKQPVAFWCNPISGHNTLYWYLQNLGQGPELLIRYENEEAVDDSQLPKDRFSAERLKGVDSTLKIQPAELGDSAVYLCASSRDSGEQFFGPGTRLTVL.